This T cell receptor beta chain was found in a study of monozygotic twins with inflammatory bowel disease. Broader study findings: Those with IBD had lower TCRbeta diversity (inverse Simpson) than their healthy co-twins did.

A note on this clonotype: What it binds is unknown.

TCRdb re-called the 5' RACE reads, yielding one record per CDR3 amino acid sequence without DNA. The sample spans approximately 160,000 distinct CDR3 sequences; the ten largest clones claim around 2.8%. CDR1 and CDR2 from the germline V gene are SGHDN and FVKESK. The CDR3 has 13 amino acids. V gene TRBV14 combines with J gene TRBJ1-6. The TCR originated in a human donor with ulcerative colitis or Crohn's disease, or a healthy co-twin of an affected twin (not recorded which). Material: blood. This chain's CDR3 is CASSQISEFTLHF.